The 2 T cell receptor beta chains reported below all come from one sample, sequenced in a study of blood T cell repertoires in COVID-19. Using immunoSEQ multiplex PCR, the repertoire was profiled, and TCRdb retains in-frame clones only, with some absent. The sample yields roughly 200,000 clones, about four fifths seen once. The specimen was peripheral blood. These receptors came from a middle-aged man with active or convalescent COVID-19.

This chain connects TRBV7-9 to TRBJ1-5, with 8 bases matching TRBD1. Germline trimming cut 5 bases from V and 4 bases from J; bases unmatched to any gene: 4. The CDR3 is 14 residues long. Germline V gene lookup returns CDR1 SEHNR and CDR2 FQNEAQ (reference sequence). CDR3 loop: CASSRGTGNQPQHF. Written as DNA, the CDR3 is TGTGCCAGCAGCCGTGGGACAGGTAATCAGCCCCAGCATTTT.

This clone showed up just once. The J gene is TRBJ1-2, the V gene TRBV4-2, with 12 positions matching TRBD1. The CDR3 sequence is 16 residues long. Germline V gives CDR1 LGHNA, CDR2 YNFKEQ. With 4 bases clipped from V and 4 bases from J, the junction kept 7 bases outside the gene matches. CDR3 coding DNA: TGTGCCAGCAGCCGTCCCGGGACAGGGGGCGGCTATGGCTACACCTTC. Amino acids: CASSRPGTGGGYGYTF.